The rows below give T cell receptor beta chains drawn from one sample of a study of blood T cells in healthy people across ages. TCRdb re-called the 5' RACE reads through MiXCR, storing one row per CDR3 protein. The table has approximately 2,000,000 distinct CDR3 sequences, approximately 39% seen once. The sequenced sample consisted of blood. These receptor sequences come from a human donor in good health. The CDR3 runs from the conserved cysteine through the conserved F or W. A D gene is named only where the DNA matches it firmly. Only some rows state a clone size, as once, few, many or a class for expanded clones.

abundance	len	d_gene	j_gene	v_gene	CDR3aa	CDR3nt
few	15	-	TRBJ2-1	TRBV7-8	CASSLRWQSYNEQFF	TGTGCCAGCAGCCTAAGATGGCAATCCTACAATGAGCAGTTCTTC
few	13	TRBD1	TRBJ2-1	TRBV5-1	CASSLDQDREQFF	TGCGCCAGCAGCTTGGATCAGGACAGGGAGCAGTTCTTC
few	13	TRBD1	TRBJ2-5	TRBV20-1	CSATPGGTKTQYF	TGCAGTGCTACCCCAGGGGGAACAAAGACCCAGTACTTC
many	15	-	TRBJ2-1	TRBV7-3	CASSLGGSPYNEQFF	TGTGCCAGCAGCTTAGGCGGTAGCCCCTACAATGAGCAGTTCTTC
-	15	-	TRBJ1-1	TRBV7-2	CTSSLKRGTGIEAFF	TGTACCAGCAGCTTAAAGCGTGGGACGGGTATTGAAGCTTTCTTT
-	16	-	TRBJ1-2	TRBV7-6	CASSLADSSRNGGYTF	TGTGCCAGCAGCTTAGCCGACAGTAGCCGAAACGGGGGCTACACCTTC
-	16	-	TRBJ2-3	TRBV20-1	CSARDLEGVSTDTQYF	TGCAGTGCTAGAGATCTGGAGGGGGTGAGCACAGATACGCAGTATTTT
few	16	-	TRBJ2-7	TRBV20-1	CSARDRGAFIAYEQYF	TGCAGTGCTAGAGATCGGGGGGCGTTCATCGCCTACGAGCAGTACTTC
-	13	-	TRBJ2-7	TRBV7-2	CASSLELRDEQYF	TGTGCCAGCAGCTTAGAGCTCAGGGACGAGCAGTACTTC
few	17	TRBD2	TRBJ2-1	TRBV6-2/TRBV6-3	CASSRAGPQYIYNEQFF	TGTGCCAGCAGTCGAGCGGGGCCCCAGTATATATACAATGAGCAGTTCTTC
few	14	-	TRBJ2-7	TRBV5-1	CASSLVVGFYEQYF	TGCGCCAGCAGCTTGGTAGTGGGGTTTTACGAGCAGTACTTC
-	16	-	TRBJ1-2	TRBV20-1	CSARNRDGVYRNGYTF	TGCAGTGCTAGAAACCGGGACGGGGTATATCGAAATGGCTACACCTTC
few	15	-	TRBJ1-5	TRBV20-1	CSARDPVRGDQPQHF	TGCAGTGCTAGAGACCCCGTACGGGGGGATCAGCCCCAGCATTTT
few	14	TRBD1	TRBJ1-4	TRBV30	CAWSPGQGTEKLFF	TGTGCCTGGAGTCCGGGACAGGGTACCGAAAAACTGTTTTTT
-	16	TRBD1	TRBJ1-1	TRBV6-4	CASREDRAGTSTEAFF	TGTGCCAGCAGAGAGGACAGGGCTGGGACTAGTACTGAAGCTTTCTTT
-	14	-	TRBJ2-3	TRBV2	CASTAPGTGDTQYF	TGTGCCAGCACCGCCCCGGGGACCGGAGATACGCAGTATTTT
-	15	-	TRBJ2-3	TRBV28	CASTPPYTSTDTQYF	TGTGCCAGCACCCCTCCATACACTAGCACAGATACGCAGTATTTT
-	13	-	TRBJ1-2	TRBV28	CASRQASDYGYTF	TGTGCCAGCAGACAAGCCTCGGACTATGGCTACACCTTC
few	14	TRBD1	TRBJ1-1	TRBV29-1	CSGAGQGANTEAFF	TGCAGCGGGGCGGGACAGGGAGCGAACACTGAAGCTTTCTTT
few	17	TRBD1	TRBJ2-1	TRBV7-2	CASSLPQTGRVRNEQFF	TGTGCCAGCAGCCTACCCCAGACAGGGCGGGTTCGCAATGAGCAGTTCTTC
-	16	-	TRBJ2-7	TRBV28	CASSSLRGQSSDEQYF	TGTGCCAGCAGCTCCCTTCGAGGGCAGAGCTCAGACGAGCAGTACTTC
-	15	TRBD1	TRBJ2-3	TRBV5-4	CASSGTGGETDTQYF	TGTGCCAGCAGCGGGACAGGGGGCGAGACAGATACGCAGTATTTT
few	12	-	TRBJ2-5	TRBV6-2/TRBV6-3	CASSFDWETQYF	TGTGCCAGCAGTTTTGATTGGGAGACCCAGTACTTC
-	17	TRBD1	TRBJ1-1	TRBV9	CASSVVEQGLLNTEAFF	TGTGCCAGCAGCGTAGTAGAACAGGGGCTTTTGAACACTGAAGCTTTCTTT
few	16	TRBD1	TRBJ2-7	TRBV7-9	CASSLAGTGSRDEQYF	TGTGCCAGCAGCTTAGCCGGGACAGGGAGTCGGGACGAGCAGTACTTC
-	14	-	TRBJ2-7	TRBV5-6	CASSGSGSSYEQYF	TGTGCCAGCAGCGGTTCAGGGAGCTCCTACGAGCAGTACTTC
many	13	-	TRBJ1-2	TRBV7-2	CASSFGGPYGYTF	TGTGCCAGCAGTTTTGGGGGGCCCTATGGCTACACCTTC
few	12	-	TRBJ1-2	TRBV6-1	CASSVGIYGYTF	TGTGCCAGCAGTGTCGGGATTTATGGCTACACCTTC
few	16	TRBD2	TRBJ2-5	TRBV4-1	CASSPTGGAYRETQYF	TGCGCCAGCAGCCCCACCGGGGGGGCTTATCGAGAGACCCAGTACTTC
few	16	-	TRBJ1-1	TRBV27	CASSLSWGEVGTEAFF	TGTGCCAGCAGTTTATCGTGGGGGGAGGTGGGCACTGAAGCTTTCTTT